A single sample gave rise to the 19 T cell receptor beta chains below, sequenced in a study of graft-versus-host responses after intestinal transplantation. No antigen is known for these receptors. Some clones are missing from TCRdb's copy, which holds only in-frame ones; the method was immunoSEQ multiplex PCR. The sample lists 65,000 to 90,000 clones, 89% seen once, with around 2.5% in the top ten. The input for sequencing was unstimulated CD8+ T cells sorted from spleen or lymph node cells, taken before intestinal transplant. The receptors come from a human donor who received an intestinal transplant.

This clone appeared once. A much larger clone lies a single base off, so this may be a read error. Different DNA sequences within this sample yield the same CDR3. The rearrangement uses TRBV4-1 and TRBJ1-1; 8 bases map to TRBD1. After removal of 0 bases from V and 3 bases from J, the junction contained 6 bases not matched to a gene. In germline, CDR1 is MGHRA, CDR2 YSYEKL. This CDR3 region has 16 residues. The CDR3 bases are TGCGCCAGCAGCCAAGATCAGGGGGCATGGGACACTGAAGCTTTCTTT. Protein sequence: CASSQDQGAWDTEAFF.

J is TRBJ2-5 and V is TRBV4-1; no reliable D call. In germline, CDR1 is MGHRA, CDR2 YSYEKL. Trimming took off 1 base at V and 2 bases at J, with 11 bases between the two ends. The CDR3 runs 15 residues. This CDR3 reads CASSQVSAAQETQYF. CDR3 in DNA: TGCGCCAGCAGCCAAGTTTCGGCGGCGCAAGAGACCCAGTACTTC.

The gene calls are TRBV7-6 and TRBJ2-7; TRBD1 is a possible D gene (5 bases). CDR3 length: 16 residues. Trimming stripped 1 base from V and 5 bases from J, with 18 bases between. Germline lookup yields CDR1 SGHVS and CDR2 FNYEAQ. The CDR3 here is CASSLGGGVRAHEQYF. The CDR3 bases are TGTGCCAGCAGCTTAGGCGGTGGAGTCAGGGCCCACGAGCAGTACTTC.

V and J are TRBV28 and TRBJ2-1; no clear D. The V end lost 6 bases, the J end lost 10 bases, and 16 bases lay between the germline ends. Germline CDR1 reads MDHEN; CDR2 reads SYDVKM. CDR3 size: 13 residues. CDR3 in amino acids: CASSVNPIREQFF. CDR3 DNA: TGTGCCAGCAGCGTAAATCCAATACGGGAGCAGTTCTTC. The variable domain in full, with the rest retrieved from reference TRBV28 and TRBJ2-1, is DVKVTQSSRYLVKRTGEKVFLECVQDMDHENMFWYRQDPGLGLRLIYFSYDVKMKEKGDIPEGYSVSREKKERFSLILESASTNQTSMYLCASSVNPIREQFFGPGTRLTVL.

The chain couples TRBV9 to TRBJ2-7; perhaps TRBD2 as D (5 bases). The CDR3 is made up of 14 amino acids. CDR1 and CDR2 (germline): SGDLS, YYNGEE. The germline V and J ends were trimmed by 0 bases and 2 bases, with 9 bases remaining between them. CDR3 bases: TGTGCCAGCAGCGTAGACGACTATCCCTACGAGCAGTACTTC. It specifies CASSVDDYPYEQYF.

As DNA, the CDR3 is TGTGCCACCAGCAGAGATCTGGACTTGGCAGATACGCAGTATTTT. Amino acids: CATSRDLDLADTQYF. V and J are TRBV15 and TRBJ2-3; TRBD2 might be the D (5 bases). The CDR3 contains 15 residues. In germline, CDR1 is LNHNV, CDR2 YYDKDF (reference sequence). V dropped 0 bases and J dropped 4 bases, with 11 bases sitting between them.

The chain has TRBV10-3 and TRBJ2-7; D gene unclear. This CDR3 spans 12 amino acids. The germline V gene has CDR1 ENHRY and CDR2 SYGVKD. The V gene lost 10 bases and the J gene lost 5 bases, with 15 bases spanning the gap. In DNA, the CDR3 is TGTGCCACCGGAGCTGGTCCCGACGAGCAGTACTTC. Amino acid sequence: CATGAGPDEQYF.

The chain joins TRBV6-5 to TRBJ2-7; 8 nucleotides agree with TRBD1. The CDR3 length is 13 residues. Germline assignment: CDR1 MNHEY and CDR2 SVGAGI. V was pared by 6 bases and J by 2 bases, with 3 bases of the junction left unmatched. The DNA of the CDR3 is TGTGCCAGCAGCTTACAGGGGGCCTACGAGCAGTACTTC. Protein product: CASSLQGAYEQYF.

The rearrangement joins TRBV25-1 to TRBJ1-1; 8 nucleotides agree with TRBD1. Germline trimming cut 4 bases from V and 3 bases from J; bases unmatched to any gene: 4. Germline lookup yields CDR1 MGHDK and CDR2 SYGVNS. CDR3 length: 14 residues. The CDR3: CASSAGGWDTEAFF. DNA for the CDR3: TGTGCCAGCAGTGCAGGGGGCTGGGACACTGAAGCTTTCTTT.

The chain uses TRBV11-2 and TRBJ1-4, with a tentative D call TRBD1 (5 bases). The V end lost 6 bases, the J end lost 7 bases, and 9 bases lay between the germline ends. Germline V gene lookup returns CDR1 SGHAT and CDR2 FQNNGV. The CDR3 loop spans 12 amino acids. The CDR3 DNA follows: TGTGCCAGCAGTCTAGGGGTTGAAAAACTGTTTTTT. It codes for CASSLGVEKLFF. The whole variable domain, filled in from reference TRBV11-2 and TRBJ1-4, reads EAGVAQSPRYKIIEKRQSVAFWCNPISGHATLYWYQQILGQGPKLLIQFQNNGVVDDSQLPKDRFSAERLKGVDSTLKIQPAKLEDSAVYLCASSLGVEKLFFGSGTQLSVL.

CDR3 protein: CASSLGQGSRTDTQYF. The CDR3 nucleotides are TGCGCCAGCAGCTTAGGACAGGGTTCCCGCACAGATACGCAGTATTTT. This chain links TRBV5-1 with TRBJ2-3; 8 nucleotides align to TRBD1. This CDR3 comprises 16 residues. The V and J ends lost 2 bases and 1 base, in that order; junction bases with no gene match: 6. Germline CDR1 is SGHRS and CDR2 is YFSETQ.

This clone was seen only once. The chain employs TRBV19 and TRBJ2-7; 9 bases fit TRBD1. The germline CDR1 and CDR2 sequences are LNHDA and SQIVND (reference sequence). The CDR3 sequence is 17 residues long. V gave up 0 bases and J gave up 5 bases; unmatched junction bases: 11. This CDR3 reads CASSIEYTGGVFDEQYF. In DNA, the CDR3 is TGTGCCAGTAGTATAGAGTATACAGGGGGCGTCTTCGACGAGCAGTACTTC.

The chain couples TRBV5-4 to TRBJ2-7; 7 nucleotides align to TRBD1. Trimming cost V 3 bases and J 3 bases; bases outside gene matches: 3. Germline V CDR1 and CDR2: SGHNT, YYREEE (reference sequence). CDR3 length: 13 residues. The chain's CDR3 is CASSSRDSYEQYF. CDR3 nucleotides: TGTGCCAGCAGCTCCCGGGACAGCTACGAGCAGTACTTC.

The V and J genes are TRBV7-6 and TRBJ2-1, with D maybe TRBD1 (5 bases). The CDR3 has 17 residues. V lost 5 bases to trimming and J lost 5 bases, with 22 bases between them. Germline V gives CDR1 SGHVS, CDR2 FNYEAQ. The CDR3 region is CASSPYYRSLMDNEQFF. CDR3 DNA: TGTGCCAGCAGCCCTTATTACAGGAGCTTGATGGACAATGAGCAGTTCTTC.

The genes are TRBV2 and TRBJ1-5, with D possibly matching TRBD1 (5 bases). V lost 1 base and J lost 7, with 17 bases in between. The CDR3 has 16 amino acids. Germline CDR1 is SNHLY and CDR2 is FYNNEI. The CDR3 region has the DNA TGTGCCAGCAGTGAAGGACCTCAGGGTTTTTACCAGCCCCAGCATTTT. Translation gives CASSEGPQGFYQPQHF.

The rearrangement links TRBV5-1 to TRBJ1-2; D perhaps matches TRBD1 (5 bases). The length of the CDR3 is 15 residues. Deletions cut 4 bases from V and 1 base from J, with 14 bases between. CDR1 is SGHRS and CDR2 is YFSETQ in the germline V gene. The CDR3 here is CASSPWGGLNYGYTF. CDR3 bases: TGCGCCAGCAGCCCGTGGGGGGGTCTTAACTATGGCTACACCTTC.

The chain uses TRBV28 and TRBJ1-4; 8 nucleotides match TRBD1. Germline V gene data show CDR1 as MDHEN and CDR2 as SYDVKM. The V and J ends lost 1 base and 4 bases, in that order; junction bases with no gene match: 5. The CDR3 is 16 amino acids. The CDR3 nucleotides read TGTGCCAGCAGTTTATTTTCGGACAGGGTTAATGAAAAACTGTTTTTT. Translated, it gives CASSLFSDRVNEKLFF.

V gene TRBV28 combines with J gene TRBJ2-5; TRBD2 aligns across 8 bases. V gave up 5 bases and J gave up 5 bases; unmatched junction bases: 13. Germline V gene sequence: CDR1 MDHEN, CDR2 SYDVKM. The CDR3 spans 16 residues. The CDR3 DNA reads as TGTGCCAGCAGTACTGACAAGCGGGAGCATCTGGAGACCCAGTACTTC. Translation gives CASSTDKREHLETQYF.

This CDR3 reads CASRNRDREVQETQYF. In DNA, the CDR3 is TGTGCCAGCAGGAATAGGGACAGGGAGGTCCAAGAGACCCAGTACTTC. The rearrangement links TRBV28 to TRBJ2-5; 9 positions agree with TRBD1. This CDR3 comprises 16 residues. Germline CDR1 is MDHEN and CDR2 is SYDVKM. V shed 6 bases, J shed 1 base, and the junction held 9 bases outside the gene matches.